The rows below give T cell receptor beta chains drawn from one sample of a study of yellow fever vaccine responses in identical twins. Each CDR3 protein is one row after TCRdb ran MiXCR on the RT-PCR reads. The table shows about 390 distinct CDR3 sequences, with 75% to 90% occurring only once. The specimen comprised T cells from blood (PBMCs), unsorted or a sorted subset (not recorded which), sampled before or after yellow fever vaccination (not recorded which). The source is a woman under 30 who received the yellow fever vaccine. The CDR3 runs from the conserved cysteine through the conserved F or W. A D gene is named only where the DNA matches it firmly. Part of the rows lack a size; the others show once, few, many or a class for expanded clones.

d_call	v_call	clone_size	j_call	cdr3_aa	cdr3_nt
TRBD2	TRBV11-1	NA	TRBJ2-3	CASSFEPGLAVDGDTQYF	TGTGCCAGCAGCTTCGAACCGGGACTAGCGGTAGATGGGGATACGCAGTATTTT
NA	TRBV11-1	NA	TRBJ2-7	CASSAAGSHEQYF	TGTGCCAGCAGCGCTGCAGGGTCCCACGAGCAGTACTTC
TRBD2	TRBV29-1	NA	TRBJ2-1	CSVEDRKGTNYNEQFF	TGCAGCGTTGAAGATCGGAAAGGGACTAACTACAATGAGCAGTTCTTC
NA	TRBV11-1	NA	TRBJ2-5	CASSFKSHQETQYF	TGTGCCAGCAGCTTTAAATCCCACCAAGAGACCCAGTACTTC
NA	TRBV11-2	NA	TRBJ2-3	CASSLPPDSTDTQYF	TGTGCCAGCAGCTTACCCCCAGACAGCACAGATACGCAGTATTTT
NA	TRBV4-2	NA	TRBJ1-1	CASSPEINTEAFF	TGTGCCAGCAGCCCCGAAATCAACACTGAAGCTTTCTTT
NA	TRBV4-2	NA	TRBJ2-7	CASTPNRGSSYEQYF	TGTGCCAGCACCCCAAATAGAGGATCTTCCTACGAGCAGTACTTC
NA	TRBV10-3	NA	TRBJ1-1	CAIGSPGAVDTEAFF	TGTGCCATCGGCAGCCCGGGGGCGGTCGACACTGAAGCTTTCTTT
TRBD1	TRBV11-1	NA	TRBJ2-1	CASSRQGSEQFF	TGTGCCAGCAGCAGACAGGGGAGTGAGCAGTTCTTC
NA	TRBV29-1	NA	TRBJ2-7	CSVYGGLGEQYF	TGCAGCGTTTATGGGGGACTCGGCGAGCAGTACTTC
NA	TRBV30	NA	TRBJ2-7	CAWSLARGINEQYF	TGTGCCTGGAGTCTTGCGAGGGGAATCAACGAGCAGTACTTC
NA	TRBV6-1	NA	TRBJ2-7	CASSEMGGASTEQYF	TGTGCCAGCAGTGAAATGGGGGGCGCTTCTACCGAGCAGTACTTC
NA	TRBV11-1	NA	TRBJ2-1	CASSSRDSSYNEQFF	TGTGCCAGCAGCTCCCGGGACTCCTCCTACAATGAGCAGTTCTTC
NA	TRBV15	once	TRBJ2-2	CATTVSPEAGELFF	TGTGCCACCACCGTGTCCCCGGAGGCCGGGGAGCTGTTTTTT
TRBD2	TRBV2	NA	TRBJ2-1	CASSEISGSNEQFF	TGTGCCAGCAGTGAAATTAGCGGGAGTAATGAGCAGTTCTTC
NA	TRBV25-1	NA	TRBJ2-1	CASSDVREANEQFF	TGTGCCAGCAGTGACGTCAGGGAGGCTAATGAGCAGTTCTTC
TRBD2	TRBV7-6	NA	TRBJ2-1	CASSPGVAGAAYNEQFF	TGTGCTAGCAGCCCGGGGGTAGCGGGAGCCGCCTACAATGAGCAGTTCTTC
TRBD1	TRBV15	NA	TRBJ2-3	CATQTDRATDTQYF	TGTGCCACCCAGACGGACAGGGCCACAGATACGCAGTATTTT
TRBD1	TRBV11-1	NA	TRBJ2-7	CASSSNRGAEQYF	TGTGCCAGCAGCTCCAACAGGGGGGCCGAGCAGTACTTC
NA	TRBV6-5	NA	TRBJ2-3	CASSWKLETDTQYF	TGTGCCAGCAGTTGGAAGTTGGAGACAGATACGCAGTATTTT
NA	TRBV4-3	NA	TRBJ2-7	CASSLLGDYEQYF	TGCGCCAGCAGCCTCCTGGGGGACTACGAGCAGTACTTC
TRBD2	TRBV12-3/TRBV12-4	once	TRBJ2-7	CASSLAPSGSYEQYF	TGTGCCAGCAGTTTAGCGCCTAGCGGGAGCTACGAGCAGTACTTC
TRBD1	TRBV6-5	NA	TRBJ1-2	CASSYTGTGGSNYGYTF	TGTGCCAGCAGTTACACCGGGACAGGGGGTAGTAACTATGGCTACACCTTC
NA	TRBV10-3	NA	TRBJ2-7	CAISEPPHEQYF	TGTGCCATCAGTGAGCCCCCCCACGAGCAGTACTTC
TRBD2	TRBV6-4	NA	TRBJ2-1	CASSDREGEGNEQFF	TGTGCCAGCAGTGACCGGGAGGGCGAGGGAAATGAGCAGTTCTTC
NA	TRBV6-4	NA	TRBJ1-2	CASSDSQGGYGYTF	TGTGCCAGCAGTGACTCACAGGGTGGCTATGGCTACACCTTC
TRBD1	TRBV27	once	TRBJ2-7	CASSLQQGADEQYF	TGTGCCAGCAGTTTACAGCAGGGGGCGGACGAGCAGTACTTC
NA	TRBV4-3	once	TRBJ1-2	CASSQGLPTNYGYTF	TGCGCCAGCAGCCAGGGTCTCCCCACTAACTATGGCTACACCTTC
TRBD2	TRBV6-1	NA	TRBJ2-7	CASSDRGEIYEQYF	TGTGCCAGCAGTGATCGGGGGGAGATCTACGAGCAGTACTTC
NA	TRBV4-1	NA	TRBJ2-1	CASSQGGGMVEQFF	TGCGCCAGCAGCCAAGGAGGTGGGATGGTTGAGCAGTTCTTC
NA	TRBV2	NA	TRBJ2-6	CASSDISGANVLTF	TGTGCCAGCAGTGATATCTCTGGGGCCAACGTCCTGACTTTC
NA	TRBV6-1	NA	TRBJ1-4	CASSHSATSEKLFF	TGTGCCAGCAGCCACAGTGCTACGAGTGAAAAACTGTTTTTT
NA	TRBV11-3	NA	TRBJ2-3	CASSLTPGIVTDTQYF	TGTGCCAGCAGCCTGACCCCAGGGATTGTCACAGATACGCAGTATTTT
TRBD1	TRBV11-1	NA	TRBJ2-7	CASSTRQGAGQYF	TGTGCCAGCAGCACTAGACAGGGGGCAGGGCAGTACTTC
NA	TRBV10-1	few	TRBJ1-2	CASSESGIGGYTF	TGCGCCAGCAGTGAATCAGGGATTGGTGGCTACACCTTC
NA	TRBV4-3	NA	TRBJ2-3	CASSQGREWNTQYF	TGCGCCAGCAGCCAAGGAAGGGAATGGAATACGCAGTATTTT
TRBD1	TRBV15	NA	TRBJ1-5	CATSRDRASNQPQHF	TGTGCCACCAGCCGGGACAGAGCTAGCAATCAGCCCCAGCATTTT
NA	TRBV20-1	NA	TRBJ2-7	CSATRTNSYEQYF	TGCAGTGCCACCCGGACTAACTCCTACGAGCAGTACTTC
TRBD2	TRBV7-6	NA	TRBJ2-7	CASSLDGGSSYEQYF	TGTGCCAGCAGCTTAGATGGCGGGAGCTCCTACGAGCAGTACTTC
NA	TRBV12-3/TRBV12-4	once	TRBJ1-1	CASTPLMGGSSEAFF	TGTGCCAGCACGCCACTAATGGGGGGGAGCTCTGAAGCTTTCTTT
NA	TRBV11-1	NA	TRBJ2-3	CASSHPTDWAQYF	TGTGCCAGCAGCCACCCGACAGATTGGGCGCAGTATTTT
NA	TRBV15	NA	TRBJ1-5	CATSRDSYNQPQHF	TGTGCCACCAGCAGGGACTCCTACAATCAGCCCCAGCATTTT
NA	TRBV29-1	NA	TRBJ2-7	CSVEVQWEQYF	TGCAGCGTTGAAGTCCAGTGGGAGCAGTACTTC
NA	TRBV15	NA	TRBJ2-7	CATSRDTASAYLGEQYF	TGTGCCACCAGCAGAGATACCGCTAGCGCCTACCTAGGCGAGCAGTACTTC
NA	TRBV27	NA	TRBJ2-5	CASSLGETQYF	TGTGCCAGCAGTTTAGGCGAGACCCAGTACTTC
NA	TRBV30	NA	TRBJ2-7	CAWRGRGSYEQYF	TGTGCCTGGAGGGGACGCGGCAGCTACGAGCAGTACTTC